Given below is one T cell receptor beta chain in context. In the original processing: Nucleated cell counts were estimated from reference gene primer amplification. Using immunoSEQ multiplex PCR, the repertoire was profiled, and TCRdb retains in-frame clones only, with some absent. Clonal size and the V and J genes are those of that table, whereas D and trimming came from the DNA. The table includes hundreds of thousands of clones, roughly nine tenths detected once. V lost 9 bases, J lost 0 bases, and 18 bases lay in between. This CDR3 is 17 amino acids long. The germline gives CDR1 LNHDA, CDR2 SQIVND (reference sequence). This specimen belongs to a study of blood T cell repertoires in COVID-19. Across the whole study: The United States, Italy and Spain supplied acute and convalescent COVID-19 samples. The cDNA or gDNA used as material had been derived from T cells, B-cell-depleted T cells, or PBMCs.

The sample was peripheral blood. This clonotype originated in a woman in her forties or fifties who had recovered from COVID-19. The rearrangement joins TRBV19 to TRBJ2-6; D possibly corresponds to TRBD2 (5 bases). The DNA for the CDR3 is TGTGCCAGCACCCTCGGACTGACGAGCTCTGGGGCCAACGTCCTGACTTTC. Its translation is CASTLGLTSSGANVLTF. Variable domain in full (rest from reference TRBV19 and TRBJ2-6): DGGITQSPKYLFRKEGQNVTLSCEQNLNHDAMYWYRQDPGQGLRLIYYSQIVNDFQKGDIAEGYSVSREKKESFPLTVTSAQKNPTAFYLCASTLGLTSSGANVLTFGAGSRLTVL.